The sequence of this T cell receptor beta chain was determined in a study of regulatory and conventional T cells in breast cancer (dated by TCRdb to 2013 to 2016). CDR1 and CDR2, per the germline V gene, are MNHEY and SVGEGT. Measured from the cysteine to the phenylalanine, the CDR3 is 14 residues long. Only the CDR3 DNA is retained, 42 bases long and in frame from the first base. From V the trimming removes 7 bases and from J it removes 2 bases, while the gene matches leave 6 bases of the junction unaccounted for. As to this clonotype: The specificity of this receptor is unknown. No base quality values were provided; no much bigger clone lies one nucleotide off.

Libraries were built with PCR. The data were produced on an Illumina MiSeq. The public reads were run again by TCRdb, first through fastp at Q25 and then through MiXCR, and only productive beta chains were kept. Rows are combined by CDR3 protein, so each entry shows the most common genes and DNA. The sample profile shows over 15,000 distinct CDR3 sequences; approximately 29% of them were found once. The ten largest clones capture 1.6% of the sample. The chain is made from TRBV6-2 or TRBV6-3 and TRBJ2-5, with TRBD2 matching 8 junction bases. Sample: conventional T cells from blood. The clonotype was recovered from a female donor in good health. The bases read TGTGCCAGCACCCGGGGGGGTGCTCAAGAGACCCAGTACTTC. The encoded protein is CASTRGGAQETQYF.